The clone carrying this T cell receptor beta chain was counted at least ten times. Germline trimming cut 5 bases from V and 8 bases from J; bases unmatched to any gene: 4. The CDR3 has 13 residues. This sample was included in a study of identical twins. MiXCR, applied by TCRdb to the 5' RACE reads, yields one record per CDR3 protein. The sample holds roughly 290,000 distinct CDR3 sequences; roughly 9.8% are singletons and the top ten take approximately 7%. The same data also contributed to another study, on yellow fever vaccine responses in identical twins. That study reports: Twins' vaccine T cell response reportedly gave the appearance of partial convergence and partial personalization.

The rearrangement uses TRBV12-3 or TRBV12-4 and TRBJ2-1; 9 bases match TRBD1. This clonotype was sampled from a woman aged 18-29 years in good health. Sequencing input: CD8+ T cells sorted from blood. The CDR3 coding sequence is TGTGCCAGCAGTCCCGGGACAGGGTATGAGCAGTTCTTC. Its translation is CASSPGTGYEQFF.